This T cell receptor (beta chain) comes out of a study of metastatic and nonmetastatic thyroid tumors. Across the whole study: The authors compared repertoires across blood and tumor or nodule tissue from malignant and benign thyroid patients. General study findings and limits: Benign nodules reportedly had significantly lower TCR beta diversity than malignant thyroid tumors in blood and tumor.

Losses at the gene ends were 3 bases for V and 3 bases for J; bases not matched to a gene: 4. CDR1 is SGDLS and CDR2 is YYNGEE in the germline V gene. CDR3 length: 14 amino acids. In regard to this clone: Its specificity is unknown.

Each patient went into thyroid surgery without having received any treatment. TCRdb recomputed clones from the PCR reads via MiXCR. The table shows approximately 84,000 clones, with 15% occurring only once. This sequence originates from a female donor with papillary thyroid cancer or a benign thyroid nodule (not recorded which). Some clones in this sample may be carry-over from other donors' samples. V usage is TRBV9 and J usage is TRBJ2-7; 9 nucleotides agree with TRBD2. The sequenced sample was blood. The CDR3 spells CASSAGAGGYEQYF. The DNA of the CDR3 is TGTGCCAGCAGCGCTGGAGCGGGAGGCTACGAGCAGTACTTC.